The following is a T cell receptor beta chain sequence with its context. Unmatched junction bases numbered 9, after V lost 1 base and J lost 0 bases. Germline assignment: CDR1 MDHEN and CDR2 SYDVKM. This CDR3 is 19 amino acids long. This entry comes from a study of shared clonotypes between healthy human individuals. Deep-level settings were used for running the assay. Sequencing was performed with immunoSEQ multiplex PCR; in TCRdb, only in-frame clones are kept and a portion is missing. The table lists about 1.4 million clones, more than 95% of them singletons. This receptor was taken from a man younger than 45 in good health. V usage is TRBV28 and J usage is TRBJ2-6; 7 nucleotides match TRBD1. Sequencing was done on a sample of naive CD4+ T cells sorted from blood. Subset: CD45RA+ positively selected. The CDR3 DNA reads TGTGCCAGCAGTTTATTTTGGGACAGCCAGAGCTCTGGGGCCAACGTCCTGACTTTC. Protein: CASSLFWDSQSSGANVLTF.